One T cell receptor beta chain is described in this entry. V dropped 0 bases and J dropped 2 bases, with 10 bases sitting between them. The germline V gene encodes CDR1 MNHEY and CDR2 SMNVEV (reference sequence). The CDR3 runs to 16 residues. Libraries were prepared by immunoSEQ multiplex PCR; TCRdb keeps only in-frame clonotypes and omits some of them. The sample records about 130,000 clones, around nine tenths being singletons. The sample is drawn from a study of control samples from healthy donors and cancer patients. The rearrangement joins TRBV27 to TRBJ2-2; D is undetermined. Source material: blood. The sequence was obtained from a man aged 50 to 59 in good health. The CDR3 region has the DNA TGTGCCAGCAGTTTATCGCGTGGGTCTAACACCGGGGAGCTGTTTTTT. Protein product: CASSLSRGSNTGELFF.